This is a list of T cell receptor beta chains from one sample in a study of cytomegalovirus exposure and HLA in healthy donors. TCRdb's copy holds only in-frame clones and misses some; the assay was immunoSEQ multiplex PCR. This repertoire shows about 43,000 clones, around 53% found once; its top ten account for roughly 6%. Source material: PBMCs. All receptors derive from a man aged 55 to 70 in good health and CMV-seronegative. Each CDR3 is given with its conserved first and last residue. The D gene is left open where the match is weak. Some rows mark clone size as missing; the rest say once, few, many or name a class of expanded clone.

D: NA
J: TRBJ1-5
V: TRBV6-1
size: NA
DNA: TGTGCCAGCAGTGAGGGGAGAGATCAGCCCCAGCATTTT
CDR3: CASSEGRDQPQHF

D: TRBD1
J: TRBJ1-1
V: TRBV7-9
size: NA
DNA: TGTGCCAGCAGGGACGGGACAGCGAACACTGAAGCTTTCTTT
CDR3: CASRDGTANTEAFF

D: NA
J: TRBJ2-1
V: TRBV5-1
size: NA
DNA: TGCGCCAGCAGCCCCGCCTTACTCTACAATGAGCAGTTCTTC
CDR3: CASSPALLYNEQFF

D: TRBD1
J: TRBJ2-7
V: TRBV5-8
size: NA
DNA: TGTGCCAGCAGTCGCACCGGGACAGGGATGCCCTACGAGCAGTACTTC
CDR3: CASSRTGTGMPYEQYF

D: NA
J: TRBJ2-1
V: TRBV5-1
size: NA
DNA: TGCGCCAGCAGCCCCCGAACAAGTGACAATGAGCAGTTCTTC
CDR3: CASSPRTSDNEQFF

D: TRBD1
J: TRBJ1-5
V: TRBV6-5
size: NA
DNA: TGTGCCAGCAGGGGACAGGGCAATCAGCCCCAGCATTTT
CDR3: CASRGQGNQPQHF

D: TRBD2
J: TRBJ2-3
V: TRBV28
size: NA
DNA: TGTGCCAGCAGCGGGGGGGGCACAGATACGCAGTATTTT
CDR3: CASSGGGTDTQYF

D: NA
J: TRBJ1-1
V: TRBV7-2
size: NA
DNA: TGTGCCAGCAGCTTACCAGGGTACATGAACACTGAAGCTTTCTTT
CDR3: CASSLPGYMNTEAFF

D: TRBD1
J: TRBJ2-1
V: TRBV5-1
size: once
DNA: TGCGCCAGCAGCAACCCACAGGGGTTTGGCAATGAGCAGTTCTTC
CDR3: CASSNPQGFGNEQFF

D: TRBD1
J: TRBJ2-7
V: TRBV5-1
size: NA
DNA: TGCGCCAGCAGCTTGTCAGGGGGCTTAAATGACGAGCAGTACTTC
CDR3: CASSLSGGLNDEQYF

D: TRBD2
J: TRBJ2-2
V: TRBV4-2
size: NA
DNA: TGTGCCAGCAGCCCCACTGGACTAGCGGGAGCCCCCGGGGAGCTGTTTTTT
CDR3: CASSPTGLAGAPGELFF

D: NA
J: TRBJ2-1
V: TRBV29-1
size: NA
DNA: TGCAGCGTTGAAACGGGATACAATGAGCAGTTCTTC
CDR3: CSVETGYNEQFF

D: TRBD2
J: TRBJ2-5
V: TRBV5-4
size: few
DNA: TGTGCCAGCAGCTTGGGGGGTAGCGGGAGGTGGCAAGAGACCCAGTACTTC
CDR3: CASSLGGSGRWQETQYF

D: TRBD1
J: TRBJ1-1
V: TRBV5-6
size: many
DNA: TGTGCCAGCAGGTGGGACAGGGAGAACACTGAAGCTTTCTTT
CDR3: CASRWDRENTEAFF

D: TRBD2
J: TRBJ2-3
V: TRBV4-3
size: NA
DNA: TGCGCCAGCAGCCAAGATCACGGGAGGACAGATACGCAGTATTTT
CDR3: CASSQDHGRTDTQYF

D: TRBD1
J: TRBJ2-7
V: TRBV2
size: NA
DNA: TGTGCCAGCAGTGGACAGGGGGCCTACGAGCAGTACTTC
CDR3: CASSGQGAYEQYF

D: NA
J: TRBJ2-2
V: TRBV30
size: NA
DNA: TGTGCCTGGAGTGTACCGGCGGGACACACCGGGGAGCTGTTTTTT
CDR3: CAWSVPAGHTGELFF

D: NA
J: TRBJ1-2
V: TRBV7-8
size: NA
DNA: TGTGCCAGCACTAATCAGGGCAGAACTAACTATGGCTACACCTTC
CDR3: CASTNQGRTNYGYTF

D: TRBD2
J: TRBJ2-1
V: TRBV7-3
size: few
DNA: TGTGCCAGCAGCCCCGCCCTAGCGGGGGAGCAGTTCTTC
CDR3: CASSPALAGEQFF

D: TRBD1
J: TRBJ2-7
V: TRBV9
size: NA
DNA: TGTGCCAGCAGCGTTGCAGGGGGCCTCTCCTACGAGCAGTACTTC
CDR3: CASSVAGGLSYEQYF

D: TRBD2
J: TRBJ2-2
V: TRBV9
size: NA
DNA: TGTGCCAGCAGCGTACGCCAGGGAGGGTACAGCGAGCTGTTTTTT
CDR3: CASSVRQGGYSELFF

D: NA
J: TRBJ2-3
V: TRBV5-4
size: once
DNA: TGTGCCAGCAGCGCTACGACAGCGCCCACAGATACGCAGTATTTT
CDR3: CASSATTAPTDTQYF

D: TRBD1
J: TRBJ1-2
V: TRBV5-6
size: NA
DNA: TGTGCCAGCAGCTTGGTCGGGACAGGGACCTATGGAGGCTACACCTTC
CDR3: CASSLVGTGTYGGYTF

D: NA
J: TRBJ1-5
V: TRBV15
size: NA
DNA: TGTGCCACCAGCAGTCAGGGTCGCAATCAGCCCCAGCATTTT
CDR3: CATSSQGRNQPQHF

D: TRBD1
J: TRBJ2-7
V: TRBV4-1
size: once
DNA: TGCGCCAGCAGCTGGACAGGTCCGAACTCCTACGAGCAGTACTTC
CDR3: CASSWTGPNSYEQYF

D: TRBD2
J: TRBJ2-1
V: TRBV7-2
size: NA
DNA: TGTGCCAGCAGCTTAGCTACCGGGACTACTTACAATGAGCAGTTCTTC
CDR3: CASSLATGTTYNEQFF

D: NA
J: TRBJ1-6
V: TRBV6-4
size: NA
DNA: TGTGCCAGCACCGAACCGGCACCCCTCCACTTT
CDR3: CASTEPAPLHF

D: TRBD1
J: TRBJ2-1
V: TRBV7-6
size: few
DNA: TGTGCCAGCAGCCGACAGGGCCCCTACAATGAGCAGTTCTTC
CDR3: CASSRQGPYNEQFF

D: TRBD1
J: TRBJ2-7
V: TRBV11-3
size: NA
DNA: TGTGCCAGCAGCCGGGACAGGGGCTACGAGCAGTACTTC
CDR3: CASSRDRGYEQYF

D: NA
J: TRBJ1-3
V: TRBV6-5
size: NA
DNA: TGTGCCAGCAGCTCCGGGGCCGGGGGAGGAAACACCATATATTTT
CDR3: CASSSGAGGGNTIYF

D: NA
J: TRBJ1-2
V: TRBV25-1
size: few
DNA: TGTGCTGCGGGGGGCGTAGGCTATGGCTACACCTTC
CDR3: CAAGGVGYGYTF

D: TRBD1
J: TRBJ2-5
V: TRBV2
size: NA
DNA: TGTGCCAGCAGTCAGGGGACAGGGGAGACCCAGTACTTC
CDR3: CASSQGTGETQYF

D: TRBD2
J: TRBJ2-7
V: TRBV30
size: NA
DNA: TGTGCCTGGAAGGGGCTAGCGGGAGTTAGTTACGAGCAGTACTTC
CDR3: CAWKGLAGVSYEQYF

D: NA
J: TRBJ1-1
V: TRBV28
size: NA
DNA: TGTGCCAGCAGTTTACAGAACACTGAAGCTTTCTTT
CDR3: CASSLQNTEAFF

D: NA
J: TRBJ2-5
V: TRBV29-1
size: NA
DNA: TGCAGCGTTGGTAGCACGGAGACCCAGTACTTC
CDR3: CSVGSTETQYF

D: TRBD2
J: TRBJ2-1
V: TRBV4-2
size: few
DNA: TGTGCCAGCAGGAGTCTTAGCGGGAGCCCCCACAATGAGCAGTTCTTC
CDR3: CASRSLSGSPHNEQFF

D: TRBD2
J: TRBJ2-3
V: TRBV30
size: once
DNA: TGTGCCTGGGGTCTAGCGGGGGGGGCAGATACGCAGTATTTT
CDR3: CAWGLAGGADTQYF

D: NA
J: TRBJ1-5
V: TRBV7-2
size: many
DNA: TGTGCCAGCAGCACACAACCGGGTCGGGATCAGCCCCAGCATTTT
CDR3: CASSTQPGRDQPQHF

D: TRBD1
J: TRBJ1-1
V: TRBV19
size: NA
DNA: TGTGCCAGTACCCTGACAGGGCACAGGGGAGCTTTCTTT
CDR3: CASTLTGHRGAFF

D: TRBD1
J: TRBJ1-2
V: TRBV19
size: once
DNA: TGTGCCAGTAGTATTCTGGACAGGGAGTTTAGCTACACCTTC
CDR3: CASSILDREFSYTF

D: TRBD1
J: TRBJ2-7
V: TRBV6-6
size: NA
DNA: TGTGCCAGCAGAAAGACAGGGGACGAGCAGTACTTC
CDR3: CASRKTGDEQYF

D: NA
J: TRBJ1-1
V: TRBV6-4
size: NA
DNA: TGTGCCAGCAGAAGTAGCGGGGCGAACACTGAAGCTTTCTTT
CDR3: CASRSSGANTEAFF

D: TRBD1
J: TRBJ2-7
V: TRBV5-4
size: NA
DNA: TGTGCCAGCAGCCGGACAGGATCTCCCTACGAGCAGTACTTC
CDR3: CASSRTGSPYEQYF

D: TRBD1
J: TRBJ1-2
V: TRBV27
size: few
DNA: TGTGCCAGCAGTTTATCCCCGGGACAGATCTATGGCTACACCTTC
CDR3: CASSLSPGQIYGYTF

D: TRBD2
J: TRBJ2-2
V: TRBV7-2
size: few
DNA: TGTGCCAGCAGCCCCCAAAACCCTACCGGGAGGGGAGGCGGGGAGCTGTTTTTT
CDR3: CASSPQNPTGRGGGELFF

D: NA
J: TRBJ2-2
V: TRBV5-1
size: NA
DNA: TGCGCCAGCAGCTTTAGCGGGAACACCGGGGAGCTGTTTTTT
CDR3: CASSFSGNTGELFF

D: NA
J: TRBJ1-1
V: TRBV10-2
size: NA
DNA: TGCGCCAGCAGCCTTGGGGGGGGCAGGGCCACTGAAGCTTTCTTT
CDR3: CASSLGGGRATEAFF

D: TRBD1
J: TRBJ1-1
V: TRBV27
size: NA
DNA: TGTGCCAGCAGTACGGGCGACAGGGCGGCTTTCTTT
CDR3: CASSTGDRAAFF